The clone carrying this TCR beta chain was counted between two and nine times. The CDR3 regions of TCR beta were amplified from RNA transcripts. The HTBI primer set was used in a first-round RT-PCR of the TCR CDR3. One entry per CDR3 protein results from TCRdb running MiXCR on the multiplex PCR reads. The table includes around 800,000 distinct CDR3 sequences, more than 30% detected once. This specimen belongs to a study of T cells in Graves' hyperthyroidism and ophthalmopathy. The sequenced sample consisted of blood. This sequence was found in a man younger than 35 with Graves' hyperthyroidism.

The CDR3 DNA follows: TGTGCCAGCAGTACGACAGGGTTCTCTGGAAACACCATATATTTT. This gives the protein CASSTTGFSGNTIYF. The V gene is TRBV7-2, the J gene TRBJ1-3, with TRBD1 identical over 7 bases. Germline V CDR1 and CDR2: SGHTA, FQGNSA. The CDR3 length is 15 residues. V lost 6 bases to trimming and J lost 0 bases; unmatched junction nucleotides: 5.